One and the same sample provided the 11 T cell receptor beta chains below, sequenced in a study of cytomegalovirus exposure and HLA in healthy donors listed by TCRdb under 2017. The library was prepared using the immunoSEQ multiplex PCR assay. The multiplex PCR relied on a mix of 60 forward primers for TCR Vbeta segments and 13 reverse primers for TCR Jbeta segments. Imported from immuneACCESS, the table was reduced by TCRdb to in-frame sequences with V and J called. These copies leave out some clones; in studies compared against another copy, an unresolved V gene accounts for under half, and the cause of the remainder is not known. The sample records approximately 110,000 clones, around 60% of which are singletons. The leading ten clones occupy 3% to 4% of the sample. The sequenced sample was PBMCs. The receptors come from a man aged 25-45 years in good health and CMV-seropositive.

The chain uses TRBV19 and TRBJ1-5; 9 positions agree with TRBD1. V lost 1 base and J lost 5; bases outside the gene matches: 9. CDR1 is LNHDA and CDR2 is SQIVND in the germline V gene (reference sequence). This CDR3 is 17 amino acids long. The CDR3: CASSIAGGQGIYQPQHF. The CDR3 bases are TGTGCCAGTAGTATAGCGGGGGGACAGGGAATTTATCAGCCCCAGCATTTT.

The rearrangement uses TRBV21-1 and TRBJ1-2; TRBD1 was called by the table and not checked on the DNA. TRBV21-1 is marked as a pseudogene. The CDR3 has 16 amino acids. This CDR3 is CASSKGSGTGFYGYTF. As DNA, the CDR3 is TGTGCCAGCAGCAAAGGGTCCGGGACAGGGTTTTATGGCTACACCTTC.

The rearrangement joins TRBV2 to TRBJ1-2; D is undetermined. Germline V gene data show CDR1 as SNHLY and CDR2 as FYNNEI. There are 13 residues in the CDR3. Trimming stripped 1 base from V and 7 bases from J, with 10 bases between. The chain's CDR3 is CASSEVDRGGYTF. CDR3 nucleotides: TGTGCCAGCAGTGAAGTGGATCGCGGTGGCTACACCTTC. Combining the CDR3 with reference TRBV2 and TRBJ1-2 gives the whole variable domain EPEVTQTPSHQVTQMGQEVILRCVPISNHLYFYWYRQILGQKVEFLVSFYNNEISEKSEIFDDQFSVERPDGSNFTLKIRSTKLEDSAMYFCASSEVDRGGYTFGSGTRLTVV.

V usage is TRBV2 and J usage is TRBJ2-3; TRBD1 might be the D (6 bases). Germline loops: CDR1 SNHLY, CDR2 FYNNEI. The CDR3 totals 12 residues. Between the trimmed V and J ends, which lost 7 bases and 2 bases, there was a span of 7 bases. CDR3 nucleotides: TGTGCCAGCACAGGGGACACAGATACGCAGTATTTT. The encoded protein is CASTGDTDTQYF.

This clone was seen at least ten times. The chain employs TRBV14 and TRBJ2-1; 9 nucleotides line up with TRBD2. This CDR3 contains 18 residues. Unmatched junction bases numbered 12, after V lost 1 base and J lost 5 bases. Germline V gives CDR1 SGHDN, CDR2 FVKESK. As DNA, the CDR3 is TGTGCCAGCAGCCAAGTCGGGAGATTTAGCGGGAGAAACAATGAGCAGTTCTTC. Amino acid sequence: CASSQVGRFSGRNNEQFF.

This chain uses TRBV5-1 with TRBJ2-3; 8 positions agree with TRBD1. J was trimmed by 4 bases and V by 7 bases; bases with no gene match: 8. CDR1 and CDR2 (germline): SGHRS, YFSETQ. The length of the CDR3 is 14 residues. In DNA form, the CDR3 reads TGCGCCAGCTCGAATCGACAGGGGTCAGATACGCAGTATTTT. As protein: CASSNRQGSDTQYF.

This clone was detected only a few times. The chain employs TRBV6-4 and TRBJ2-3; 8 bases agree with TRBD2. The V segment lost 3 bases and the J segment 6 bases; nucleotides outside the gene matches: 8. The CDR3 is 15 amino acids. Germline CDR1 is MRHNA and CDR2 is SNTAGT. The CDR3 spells CASSEGGGCMDTQYF. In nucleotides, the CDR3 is TGTGCCAGCAGTGAAGGCGGGGGGTGCATGGATACGCAGTATTTT.

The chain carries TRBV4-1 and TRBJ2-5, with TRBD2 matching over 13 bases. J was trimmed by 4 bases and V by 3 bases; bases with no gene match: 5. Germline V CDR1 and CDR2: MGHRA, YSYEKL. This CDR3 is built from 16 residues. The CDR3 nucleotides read TGCGCCAGCAGCCATACTAGCGGGGGGGCCCGAGAGACCCAGTACTTC. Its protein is CASSHTSGGARETQYF.

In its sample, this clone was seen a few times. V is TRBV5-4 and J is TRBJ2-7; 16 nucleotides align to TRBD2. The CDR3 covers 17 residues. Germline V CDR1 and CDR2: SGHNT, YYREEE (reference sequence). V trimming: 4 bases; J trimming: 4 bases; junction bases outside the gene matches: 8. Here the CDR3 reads CASSPGLAGGQGYEQYF. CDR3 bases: TGTGCCAGCAGCCCGGGACTAGCGGGGGGGCAGGGGTACGAGCAGTACTTC.

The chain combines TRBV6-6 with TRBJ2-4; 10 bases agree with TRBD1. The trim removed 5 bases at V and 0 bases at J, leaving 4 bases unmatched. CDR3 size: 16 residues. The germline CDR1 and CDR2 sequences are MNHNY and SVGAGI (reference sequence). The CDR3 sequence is CASSGTGAVAKNIQYF. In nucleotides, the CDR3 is TGTGCCAGCAGTGGGACAGGGGCCGTAGCCAAAAACATTCAGTACTTC.

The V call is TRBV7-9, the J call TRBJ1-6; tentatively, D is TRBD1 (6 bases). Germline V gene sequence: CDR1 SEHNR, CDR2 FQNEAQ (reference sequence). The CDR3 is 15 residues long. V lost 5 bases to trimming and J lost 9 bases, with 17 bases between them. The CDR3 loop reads CASSPSGQGFSPLHF. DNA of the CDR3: TGTGCCAGCAGCCCCTCGGGGCAGGGGTTTTCACCCCTCCACTTT.